The rows below give T cell receptor beta chains drawn from one sample of a study of PD-L1 blockade in urothelial cancer. Some clones are missing from TCRdb's copy, which holds only in-frame ones; the method was immunoSEQ multiplex PCR. This sample has some 100,000 clones; approximately 90% occur once, and the top ten carry 0.7% to 0.95%. This specimen consisted of PBMCs, obtained around atezolizumab (anti-PD-L1) treatment. The source of these receptors is a woman older than 75 with urothelial cancer. Both conserved end residues are part of each CDR3. The order of the fields is CDR3 protein, V gene.

CDR3aa: CASSLAGTDYGYTF
v_gene: TRBV5-1

CDR3aa: CASSSGDRGGYTF
v_gene: TRBV5-5

CDR3aa: CASSQRLAGGDTGELFF
v_gene: TRBV4-2

CDR3aa: CASFPTGPRADTQYF
v_gene: TRBV6-5

CDR3aa: CASSYITDTQYF
v_gene: TRBV7-3

CDR3aa: CASSLAARDYNEQFF
v_gene: TRBV5-1

CDR3aa: CATSRDERARNEKLFF
v_gene: TRBV15

CDR3aa: CAIRETGASILGYTF
v_gene: TRBV10-3

CDR3aa: CASRPGQVNEKLFF
v_gene: TRBV6-1

CDR3aa: CATMAPGARNEKLFF
v_gene: TRBV2

CDR3aa: CASSWTDQRQTNYGYTF
v_gene: TRBV5-1

CDR3aa: CASSFRTGELFF
v_gene: TRBV27

CDR3aa: CASSLVSPPYGYTF
v_gene: TRBV27

CDR3aa: CAISAGVDQPQHF
v_gene: TRBV10-3

CDR3aa: CASTGRNTGELFF
v_gene: TRBV6-5

CDR3aa: CASSQVSGSQETQYF
v_gene: TRBV28

CDR3aa: CASSLNRDNEQFF
v_gene: TRBV7-2

CDR3aa: CAISETSGRKTQYF
v_gene: TRBV10-3

CDR3aa: CASSPSGSNTDTQYF
v_gene: TRBV18

CDR3aa: CASSIVARSPTDTQYF
v_gene: TRBV19

CDR3aa: CASSSLSDTSYEQYF
v_gene: TRBV6-5

CDR3aa: CASSMPGGANTGELFF
v_gene: TRBV19

CDR3aa: CASSLLGTGGRETQYF
v_gene: TRBV5-1

CDR3aa: CAWSSPADTQYF
v_gene: TRBV30

CDR3aa: CASSVAPGLSTEAFF
v_gene: TRBV9

CDR3aa: CASSRENSEQFF
v_gene: TRBV5-1

CDR3aa: CASSAPGLSTDTQYF
v_gene: TRBV9

CDR3aa: CASTTLDRDYGYTF
v_gene: TRBV5-6

CDR3aa: CASRPTGGSYNEQFF
v_gene: TRBV5-1

CDR3aa: CASSFFPGEQFF
v_gene: TRBV7-3

CDR3aa: CASSLGDRNTEAFF
v_gene: TRBV7-8

CDR3aa: CASSEAPGGPGELFF
v_gene: TRBV25-1

CDR3aa: CASSPSGRSAELFF
v_gene: TRBV7-3

CDR3aa: CASSQDQGLSTEAFF
v_gene: TRBV4-2

CDR3aa: CASSLDGPRKEKLFF
v_gene: TRBV7-4

CDR3aa: CASSLPPVETQYF
v_gene: TRBV7-3

CDR3aa: CASSRGMGRTEAFF
v_gene: TRBV14

CDR3aa: CASFSGTIYNEQFF
v_gene: TRBV2

CDR3aa: CASSGPTGIYEQFF
v_gene: TRBV9

CDR3aa: CASRPWTDYEQYF
v_gene: TRBV7-8

CDR3aa: CATSRAAGYNEQFF
v_gene: TRBV15

CDR3aa: CASSYRAMNTEAFF
v_gene: TRBV21-1

CDR3aa: CASGQNMNTEAFF
v_gene: TRBV28

CDR3aa: CASSLAEDEQYF
v_gene: TRBV6-5

CDR3aa: CASSLGSTVNTEAFF
v_gene: TRBV5-1

CDR3aa: CASRFLGGTAGDEQYF
v_gene: TRBV27

CDR3aa: CASSLDFQNEKLFF
v_gene: TRBV5-4

CDR3aa: CASSPPRTGGVTDTQYF
v_gene: TRBV18

CDR3aa: CASSFVLAGETGELFF
v_gene: TRBV5-5

CDR3aa: CASSGLTGSGYEQYF
v_gene: TRBV6-1

CDR3aa: CASSDLQGWDEQFF
v_gene: TRBV6-1

CDR3aa: CASSLRTSGITDTQYF
v_gene: TRBV5-8

CDR3aa: CASSQDRGSGTPETQYF
v_gene: TRBV4-1